This T cell receptor (beta chain) was profiled in a study of identical twins. TCRdb passed the 5' RACE reads through MiXCR, listing each CDR3 protein once. The data show 1,800,000 or so distinct CDR3 sequences, under 35% seen once. The length of the CDR3 is 16 residues. V lost 0 bases and J lost 9; bases outside the gene matches: 7. Per germline, CDR1 DFQATT and CDR2 SNEGSKA (reference sequence). Concerning this clonotype: Its cognate antigen is unknown.

Whole-study results and caveats: Insertions ran lower in abundant cord blood beta clonotypes, though not in memory repertoires.

The chain employs TRBV20-1 and TRBJ2-1; 14 nucleotides match TRBD2. The clonotype comes from a newborn girl in good health. Sequenced input: cord blood. The CDR3 nucleotides are TGCAGTGCTAGAGATCCGGGACTAGCGGGAGAAGGTGAGCAGTTCTTC. Residues: CSARDPGLAGEGEQFF.